The source of this T cell receptor (beta chain) is a study of blood T cell repertoires in COVID-19. Sequencing used immunoSEQ multiplex PCR; TCRdb keeps in-frame clones, though not all of them. The repertoire holds 110,000 or so clones, about 88% seen once, with 8% to 9% in the top ten. Germline V gene sequence: CDR1 SGHTA, CDR2 FQGTGA. This CDR3 region has 13 residues. Trimming cost V 1 base and J 3 bases, with 6 bases left between them. The count of this clone is one. This TCR was recovered from a woman in her 70s who had recovered from COVID-19. J is TRBJ1-1 and V is TRBV7-3; TRBD1 is a possible D gene (5 bases). Source material: peripheral blood. CDR3 residues: CASSLIGDTEAFF. Written as DNA, the CDR3 is TGTGCCAGCAGCTTAATAGGGGACACTGAAGCTTTCTTT.